A selection of T cell receptor beta chains follows, all from one sample in a study of T cell responses to AZD1222 COVID-19 vaccine. The repertoire was sequenced with immunoSEQ multiplex PCR; TCRdb's copy has only in-frame clones and lacks some. The table shows about 130,000 clones, with roughly 84% occurring only once. Sample: peripheral blood, taken on day 0 of AZD1222 vaccination. These receptors were taken from an adult in good health. CDR3s include the opening cysteine and the closing phenylalanine or tryptophan. D genes are given only for firm matches. The size entry is marked missing in some rows and otherwise reads once, few, many or a size class.

D gene	clone size	CDR3 length	V gene	J gene	CDR3 DNA	CDR3 protein
TRBD2	.	14	TRBV4-1	TRBJ2-1	TGCGCCAGCAGCCCCGGACTAGCGGGCAATGAGCAGTTCTTC	CASSPGLAGNEQFF
TRBD2	.	13	TRBV5-1	TRBJ2-3	TGCGCCAGCACTCGGGGAGGGCCAGATACGCAGTATTTT	CASTRGGPDTQYF
TRBD1	.	19	TRBV12-5	TRBJ2-7	TGTGCTAGTGGTTTGATCACCAAGGCCCCGGGACAGGATGTTTCTGAGCAGTACTTC	CASGLITKAPGQDVSEQYF
.	.	14	TRBV7-6	TRBJ2-3	TGTGCCAGCAGCTTAACAGGAGCACCAGATACGCAGTATTTT	CASSLTGAPDTQYF
.	few	13	TRBV11-2	TRBJ2-7	TGTGCCAGCAGCTTAGATCGCTACTACGAGCAGTACTTC	CASSLDRYYEQYF
TRBD2	.	16	TRBV6-7	TRBJ2-3	TGTGCCAGCAGTTACCGACTAGCGCCTACTGGAGATACGCAGTATTTT	CASSYRLAPTGDTQYF
.	.	17	TRBV7-8	TRBJ1-5	TGTGCCAGCAGCTTAATTCCTGGACACCAAACCAATCAGCCCCAGCATTTT	CASSLIPGHQTNQPQHF
.	.	17	TRBV10-1	TRBJ1-1	TGCGCCAGCAGACAGGGCCAGAAAACGACACAACAGGCCCAAGCTTTCTTT	CASRQGQKTTQQAQAFF
TRBD2	.	20	TRBV23-1	TRBJ2-7	TGCGCCAGCAGTCAATCGGCCAGGACTAGCGGGAGGTTCATGTTCTACGAGCAGTACTTC	CASSQSARTSGRFMFYEQYF
.	.	15	TRBV14	TRBJ1-4	TGTGCCAGCAGCCAATCCACAGGGAATACGTGGAAACTGTTTTTT	CASSQSTGNTWKLFF
.	.	13	TRBV12-3/TRBV12-4	TRBJ2-5	TGTGCCAGCAGTTTTTCAGGCTGGGAGACCCAGTACTTC	CASSFSGWETQYF
.	.	14	TRBV5-4	TRBJ1-6	TGTGCCAGCAGCGTCGGGAGTATGGATCCACCCCTCCACTTT	CASSVGSMDPPLHF